This T cell receptor beta chain is drawn from a study of early T cells in non-severe SARS-CoV-2 infection. MiXCR, run by TCRdb on the 5' RACE reads, gives a single entry per CDR3 protein. The data show approximately 68,000 distinct CDR3 sequences, about 9.4% seen once. This clonotype has only a few counts. The antigen remains undetermined. CDR3 length equals 15 residues. Trimming took 6 bases from V and 4 from J; bases not matched to a gene: 9. From germline, CDR1 is MNHEY and CDR2 SVGAGI. Study-level points and caveats: The study's VDJdb matching favored anti-spike CD8 responses and missed private and CD4 specificities.

V and J are TRBV6-5 and TRBJ1-5, with TRBD1 matching 7 bases. The origin of this receptor is an adult who was a healthcare worker with PCR-confirmed SARS-CoV-2 infection or an uninfected control (not recorded which). The specimen comprised whole blood, sampled at baseline. Here the CDR3 reads CASRPTGTANQPQHF. CDR3 in DNA: TGTGCCAGCAGACCTACCGGGACAGCTAATCAGCCCCAGCATTTT.